This note documents a single T cell receptor (beta chain) sequence. This clonotype has a count of ten or more. No cognate antigen has been identified for it. One base away there is no much larger clone; base qualities are not given. Only healthy Caucasian donors were included. Using Miltenyi CD45RO+ enrichment and human naive T-cell isolation kits, memory (CD45RO+) and naive T cells were isolated from PBMC. The trim is 6 bases for V and 0 bases for J, with a gap of 8 bases between the germline ends. CDR1 and CDR2 were assigned from the germline V gene (reference sequence) as LNHDA and SQIVND. The CDR3 runs 13 amino acids, cysteine and phenylalanine included. The entry retains the CDR3 DNA only, 39 bases that are in frame from base 1. The sample is drawn from a study of identical twins (dated by TCRdb to 2016 to 2017). Regarding the research as a whole: To test whether fetal clonotypes persist, this study deep-sequenced TCR alpha and beta repertoires from monozygotic twins, from unrelated adults of various ages, and from cord blood. To rule out contamination, the twin experiments were replicated at different times with different library preparation protocols. Overall study results and their limits: Fewer insertions were carried by abundant cord blood beta clonotypes; a weaker similar trend was observed in young adult naive repertoires, while no such trend was observed in memory repertoires. Because the same donors could not be followed over many years, the conclusions depended on cross-sectional statistical analysis. Recombination models systematically underestimated out-of-frame TCR alpha sharing in monozygotic twins but agreed with sharing between unrelated individuals. Invariant T cells such as MAIT and iNKT could partly confound zero-insertion analyses, although diverse VJ usage argued against such confounding for most clonotypes. In beta out-of-frame sequences, excess twin sharing was weaker, because having fewer shared sequences lowered the signal-to-noise ratio. Compared with coincidental sharing between unrelated individuals, an excess of low generation-probability sequences was observed among out-of-frame TCR alpha sequences shared between twins.

The library came from 5' RACE. Sequencing instrument: Illumina HiSeq 2000. A universal primer binding site was added through template switching, and the final cDNA carried a unique molecular identifier so that TCR cDNA molecules could be counted accurately. Specific primers in the conserved constant-segment region were used to synthesize first-strand cDNA for the TCR alpha and beta chains. To control for contamination, every cDNA library was double barcoded, receiving both a SMART-Mk sample barcode and Illumina barcodes. TruSeq adapter sequences and Illumina sample barcodes were added in two successive PCR steps. The Illumina HiSeq platform was used with custom primers to sequence TCR alpha and beta cDNA libraries. The study's own analysis went as follows. Unique molecular identifiers were extracted from raw reads with MiGEC, and CDR3 positions were determined with MiXCR. Recombination models were inferred per individual with the repgenHMM and IGoR tools using an EM algorithm. Shared clonotype analysis was performed with the tcR package in R, normalizing sharing by the product of cloneset sizes. Out-of-frame nonproductive sequences were analyzed to study raw recombination free of thymic and clonal selection effects. In TCRdb, the public reads were trimmed at Q25 with fastp and aligned with MiXCR, with productive beta chains retained. Each entry is one CDR3 protein sequence, shown with its most common DNA and genes. These V and J calls rely on TCRdb rather than the paper's analysis. The sample data list around 95,000 distinct CDR3 sequences, and under 7% of these were observed just once. Approximately 12% of the sample is held by the ten biggest clonotypes.

The V and J genes are TRBV19 and TRBJ1-2; the D gene remains uncertain. The sample comprised memory T cells sorted from blood. This specimen's cell subset or site label, per the study, means: CD45RO+ enriched T cells. The origin of this receptor is a woman in her forties or fifties in good health. The bases are TGTGCCAGTAGCCAGAGAGCTAACTATGGCTACACCTTC. It translates as CASSQRANYGYTF.